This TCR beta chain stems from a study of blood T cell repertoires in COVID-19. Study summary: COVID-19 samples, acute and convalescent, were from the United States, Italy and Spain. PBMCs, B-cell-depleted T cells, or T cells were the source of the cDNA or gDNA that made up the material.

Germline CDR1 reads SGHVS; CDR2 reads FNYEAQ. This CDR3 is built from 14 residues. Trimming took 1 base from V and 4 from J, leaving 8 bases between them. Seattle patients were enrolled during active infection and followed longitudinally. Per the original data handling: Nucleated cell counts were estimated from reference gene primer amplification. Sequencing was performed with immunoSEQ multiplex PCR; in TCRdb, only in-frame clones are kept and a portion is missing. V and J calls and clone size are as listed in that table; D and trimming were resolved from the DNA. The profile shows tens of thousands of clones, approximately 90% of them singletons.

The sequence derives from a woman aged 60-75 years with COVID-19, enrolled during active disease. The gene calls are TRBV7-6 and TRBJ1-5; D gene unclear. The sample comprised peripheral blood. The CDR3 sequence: CASSLGLENQPQHF. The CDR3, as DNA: TGTGCCAGCAGCTTAGGCCTGGAGAATCAGCCCCAGCATTTT.